What follows are 21 T cell receptor beta chains derived from one specimen sequenced in a study of control samples from healthy donors and cancer patients. Clones were sequenced by immunoSEQ multiplex PCR, and TCRdb holds only the in-frame ones, with some missing. The data contain 120,000 to 150,000 clones, roughly nine tenths of them singletons. Sequenced sample: blood. The receptor set was obtained from a woman aged 25 to 45 in good health.

The chain uses TRBV29-1 and TRBJ2-6; weak D call: TRBD2 (5 bases). This CDR3 comprises 16 residues. Germline V gene data show CDR1 as SQVTM and CDR2 as ANQGSEA. V was clipped by 6 bases and J by 0 bases, with 15 bases between them. CDR3 nucleotides: TGCAGCGTGGGGTCCCCAGACTACTCTGGGGCCAACGTCCTGACTTTC. Translated: CSVGSPDYSGANVLTF.

Only a few counts were recorded for this clone. The chain links TRBV6-5 to TRBJ1-1, with a weak D call TRBD1 (6 bases). The germline gives CDR1 MNHEY, CDR2 SVGAGI. The CDR3 runs 15 residues. V was trimmed by 6 bases and J by 0 bases, leaving 14 bases between them. CDR3 region: CASSSGAGLNTEAFF. The CDR3 nucleotides read TGTGCCAGCAGCTCAGGGGCTGGCCTGAACACTGAAGCTTTCTTT.

This chain joins TRBV9 and TRBJ2-7; D is uncertain. The CDR3 spans 14 residues. Germline V gene sequence: CDR1 SGDLS, CDR2 YYNGEE. Trimming removed 2 bases at V and 9 bases at J, with 18 bases between. This CDR3 is CASSVNLGSDGQYF. CDR3 DNA: TGTGCCAGCAGCGTGAATCTGGGTTCTGATGGGCAGTACTTC.

This chain joins TRBV28 and TRBJ1-1; no clear D. This CDR3 has 15 residues. Germline V lookup: CDR1 MDHEN, CDR2 SYDVKM. Trimming shortened V by 5 bases and J by 1 base, and 14 bases separated the two germline ends. CDR3: CASSPSGFSNTEAFF. DNA of the CDR3: TGTGCCAGCAGTCCGTCCGGCTTCTCGAACACTGAAGCTTTCTTT.

The chain links TRBV24-1 to TRBJ1-5; unclear D gene. The ends were cut back, 7 bases at V and 3 bases at J, with 15 bases in the middle. CDR3 size: 15 residues. Germline V gene lookup returns CDR1 KGHDR and CDR2 SFDVKD. The CDR3 is CATSPGLYPNQPQHF. CDR3 nucleotide sequence: TGTGCCACCAGCCCCGGACTGTACCCCAATCAGCCCCAGCATTTT.

This clone was recorded once. This chain uses TRBV27 with TRBJ2-5; TRBD2 is a possible D gene (5 bases). The CDR3 covers 14 residues. Trimming took 3 bases from V and 1 from J, leaving 9 bases between them. The V gene's germline CDR1 is MNHEY and CDR2 SMNVEV (reference sequence). The CDR3 bases are TGTGCCAGCAGTTTTGGCGGGCTCCAAGAGACCCAGTACTTC. Protein product: CASSFGGLQETQYF.

The chain joins TRBV5-4 to TRBJ2-2; 8 nucleotides line up with TRBD1. The CDR3 is 16 residues long. The junction had 9 bases not matched to a gene; V was cut back by 4 bases and J by 4 bases. Germline-derived CDR1 and CDR2 are SGHNT and YYREEE (reference sequence). The CDR3 nucleotides are TGTGCCAGCAGCCCGGACAGGGTTTCGGTCACCGGGGAGCTGTTTTTT. Translation gives CASSPDRVSVTGELFF.

This clone has a single count. The chain uses TRBV5-1 and TRBJ2-7; weak D call: TRBD1 (5 bases). CDR1 is SGHRS and CDR2 is YFSETQ in the germline V gene. The CDR3 consists of 12 residues. V shed 2 bases and J shed 6 bases, with 9 bases lying between them. The CDR3 spells CASSFFQGEQYF. The CDR3 DNA reads as TGCGCCAGCAGCTTTTTCCAGGGCGAGCAGTACTTC.

The chain combines TRBV6-1 with TRBJ1-5, with D unclear. V was shortened by 1 base and J by 5 bases, with 12 bases between the two germline ends. Germline lookup yields CDR1 MNHNS and CDR2 SASEGT. The CDR3 extends over 15 amino acids. The CDR3 is CASSEVGGIYQPQHF. The DNA of the CDR3 is TGTGCCAGCAGTGAAGTAGGAGGGATCTATCAGCCCCAGCATTTT.

The chain combines TRBV19 with TRBJ1-1; D is ambiguous. The V gene's germline CDR1 is LNHDA and CDR2 SQIVND (reference sequence). The germline V and J ends were trimmed by 7 bases and 1 base, with 7 bases remaining between them. The CDR3 runs 12 residues. CDR3 bases: TGTGCCAGTACCGCAGAGAACACTGAAGCTTTCTTT. The encoded protein is CASTAENTEAFF.

The chain has TRBV30 and TRBJ1-1, with a tentative D call TRBD1 (6 bases). Between the trimmed V and J ends, which lost 4 bases and 0 bases, there was a span of 12 bases. This CDR3 comprises 14 residues. Germline lookup yields CDR1 GTSNPN and CDR2 SVGIG (reference sequence). The CDR3 sequence is CAWIRTAMNTEAFF. The CDR3 region has the DNA TGTGCCTGGATAAGGACAGCCATGAACACTGAAGCTTTCTTT.

The chain joins TRBV14 to TRBJ1-2; D is unresolved. The CDR3 is 15 residues long. Deletions cut 4 bases from V and 4 bases from J, with 16 bases between. Germline V gives CDR1 SGHDN, CDR2 FVKESK. CDR3 in amino acids: CASSPTYGFSYGYTF. The CDR3 DNA sequence: TGTGCCAGCAGCCCCACCTATGGTTTCAGCTATGGCTACACCTTC.

The J gene is TRBJ2-7, the V gene TRBV12-1; no DNA check was done on the table's D call, TRBD1. TRBV12-1 is a pseudogene. The CDR3 runs 14 residues. CDR3 nucleotides: TGTGCCAGCAGCGGCCGGGACAGGGCCTACGAGCAGTACTTC. Translated: CASSGRDRAYEQYF.

This chain links TRBV19 with TRBJ2-7; maybe TRBD2 (5 bases). Trimming took off 6 bases at V and 0 bases at J, with 12 bases between the two ends. This CDR3 comprises 14 residues. Germline V gene data show CDR1 as LNHDA and CDR2 as SQIVND (reference sequence). The DNA of the CDR3 is TGTGCCAGTAGCCCCGCTAGCAGCTCCTACGAGCAGTACTTC. This codes for CASSPASSSYEQYF.

The rearrangement uses TRBV28 and TRBJ1-5; D unclear. This CDR3 is built from 12 residues. Trimming stripped 9 bases from V and 0 bases from J, with 6 bases between. Germline-derived CDR1 and CDR2 are MDHEN and SYDVKM. The DNA for the CDR3 is TGTGCCAGTGAGCATAGCAATCAGCCCCAGCATTTT. It codes for CASEHSNQPQHF.

The J gene is TRBJ1-1, the V gene TRBV5-1; TRBD1 aligns across 7 bases. The CDR3 has 13 residues. CDR1 and CDR2 (germline): SGHRS, YFSETQ. The ends lost 4 bases at V and 6 bases at J; junction bases unmatched: 6. CDR3 sequence (DNA): TGCGCCAGCAGCGTTAGTGGGACAGCTGAAGCTTTCTTT. This codes for CASSVSGTAEAFF.

The rearrangement joins TRBV9 to TRBJ2-1; D is ambiguous. V lost 5 bases and J lost 2, with 14 bases in between. CDR3 length: 15 residues. Germline CDR1 is SGDLS and CDR2 is YYNGEE. This CDR3 is CASSRSSLAYNEQFF. CDR3 DNA: TGTGCCAGCAGTCGCTCTAGTTTGGCCTACAATGAGCAGTTCTTC.

The rearrangement links TRBV6-5 to TRBJ2-7; 11 nucleotides match TRBD1. There are 14 residues in the CDR3. The germline gives CDR1 MNHEY, CDR2 SVGAGI. Trimming removed 6 bases from V and 3 bases from J; junction bases left unmatched: 4. The CDR3 coding sequence is TGTGCCAGCAGGGACAGGGGGCTGTTCTACGAGCAGTACTTC. It encodes CASRDRGLFYEQYF.

This clone occurred once. The CDR3 here is CAIRSQGAGTEAFF. CDR3 nucleotide sequence: TGTGCCATCAGGTCACAGGGGGCAGGGACTGAAGCTTTCTTT. The chain couples TRBV10-3 to TRBJ1-1, with 9 bases matching TRBD1. V gave up 6 bases and J gave up 5 bases; unmatched junction bases: 7. The V gene's germline CDR1 is ENHRY and CDR2 SYGVKD. This CDR3 is built from 14 residues.

V and J are TRBV9 and TRBJ2-7; 8 nucleotides agree with TRBD2. V dropped 4 bases and J dropped 7; count of bases not matched to a gene: 7. This CDR3 contains 13 residues. Germline V gene lookup returns CDR1 SGDLS and CDR2 YYNGEE. The CDR3 is CASSPGGLWEQYF. CDR3 in DNA: TGTGCCAGCAGCCCGGGGGGGCTTTGGGAGCAGTACTTC.

The V call is TRBV19, the J call TRBJ2-3; possible D gene TRBD1, 6 bases. V lost 4 bases and J lost 2, with 13 bases in between. The germline gives CDR1 LNHDA, CDR2 SQIVND (reference sequence). The CDR3 loop spans 15 amino acids. This chain's CDR3 is CASSNPGHLTDTQYF. For the CDR3, the DNA is TGTGCCAGTAGTAACCCGGGACACCTCACAGATACGCAGTATTTT.